Listed below are T cell receptor beta chains from one sample, sequenced in a study of T cell responses to AZD1222 COVID-19 vaccine. Sequenced by immunoSEQ multiplex PCR; TCRdb stores in-frame clones only, minus some. Seen here are under 150,000 clones, over 75% observed once, and the top ten hold approximately 7.6%. The material sequenced was peripheral blood, taken on day 0 of AZD1222 vaccination. The receptor source for this set is an adult in good health. The CDR3 runs from the conserved cysteine through the conserved F or W. The D gene is left open where the match is weak. Clone size, where shown, is once, few, many, or a class for clones that have expanded.

D gene	V gene	J gene	clone size	CDR3 protein	CDR3 DNA
TRBD1	TRBV30	TRBJ1-6	.	CAWSPGGSPLHF	TGTGCCTGGAGTCCAGGGGGTTCACCCCTCCACTTT
.	TRBV29-1	TRBJ2-5	few	CSVEDVGTQYF	TGCAGCGTTGAAGATGTGGGAACCCAGTACTTC
.	TRBV4-3	TRBJ2-7	.	CASSQERTLTLGEQYF	TGCGCCAGCAGCCAAGAGCGTACGCTCACTCTCGGCGAGCAGTACTTC
.	TRBV18	TRBJ2-2	.	CASSEQGENTGELFF	TGTGCCAGCTCAGAGCAGGGAGAAAACACCGGGGAGCTGTTTTTT
.	TRBV19	TRBJ2-3	.	CASSGHSTDTQYF	TGTGCCAGTAGTGGGCATAGCACAGATACGCAGTATTTT
TRBD1	TRBV7-9	TRBJ2-5	.	CASSPGTGVYF	TGTGCCAGCAGCCCCGGGACAGGGGTATACTTC
.	TRBV6-6	TRBJ1-4	.	CASSQGTNEKLFF	TGTGCCAGCAGTCAGGGAACTAATGAAAAACTGTTTTTT
TRBD2	TRBV5-1	TRBJ2-1	.	CASSSSPGTSGNEQFF	TGCGCCAGCAGCTCATCCCCCGGGACTAGTGGAAATGAGCAGTTCTTC
TRBD1	TRBV5-6	TRBJ1-1	.	CASSLGAGGTEAFF	TGTGCCAGCAGCTTGGGGGCAGGGGGCACTGAAGCTTTCTTT
.	TRBV28	TRBJ2-7	few	CASSPVGGGFEQYF	TGTGCCAGCAGCCCGGTGGGAGGGGGCTTCGAGCAGTACTTC
.	TRBV27	TRBJ2-7	.	CASSWGSSYEQYF	TGTGCCAGCAGTTGGGGGAGCTCCTACGAGCAGTACTTC
TRBD1	TRBV5-1	TRBJ1-4	.	CASSSQGGGVTEKLFF	TGCGCCAGCAGCTCCCAGGGGGGAGGCGTTACTGAAAAACTGTTTTTT
.	TRBV3-1/TRBV3-2	TRBJ1-6	.	CASSLRVYNSPLHF	TGTGCCAGCAGTCTCAGGGTCTATAATTCACCCCTCCACTTT
.	TRBV19	TRBJ2-7	.	CASTPRRGSYEQYF	TGTGCCAGTACCCCGCGAAGGGGGTCCTACGAGCAGTACTTC
TRBD2	TRBV6-5	TRBJ2-2	.	CASSSIGTSLAGELFF	TGTGCCAGCAGTTCAATTGGGACTAGCTTGGCCGGGGAGCTGTTTTTT
.	TRBV19	TRBJ1-6	.	CASRDRDSPLHF	TGTGCCAGTAGGGATAGGGATTCACCCCTCCACTTT
.	TRBV14	TRBJ1-2	once	CASSQGGHTLGGYTF	TGTGCCAGCAGCCAAGGAGGTCACACTTTGGGTGGCTACACCTTC
.	TRBV4-1	TRBJ2-7	.	CASSQGGAGQGEQYF	TGCGCCAGCAGCCAAGGCGGAGCGGGACAAGGGGAGCAGTACTTC
.	TRBV28	TRBJ2-7	.	CASKGREQYF	TGTGCCAGCAAGGGGAGGGAGCAGTACTTC
TRBD1	TRBV9	TRBJ1-6	.	CASSARTGTENSPLHF	TGTGCCAGCAGCGCCCGAACCGGGACAGAAAATTCACCCCTCCACTTT
TRBD1	TRBV24-1	TRBJ1-2	.	CATSEGTEVYGYTF	TGTGCCACCAGTGAAGGGACAGAGGTCTATGGCTACACCTTC
.	TRBV28	TRBJ1-5	.	CASQLQGVVQPQHF	TGTGCCAGTCAACTACAGGGTGTGGTTCAGCCCCAGCATTTT
.	TRBV4-2	TRBJ2-1	.	CASSSPAQGGRNEQFF	TGTGCCAGCAGCTCCCCGGCACAGGGTGGGCGCAATGAGCAGTTCTTC
TRBD1	TRBV15	TRBJ2-7	.	CATRAGGQGFREQYF	TGTGCCACCAGGGCCGGAGGACAGGGCTTTCGGGAGCAGTACTTC
.	TRBV30	TRBJ2-3	.	CAWSVLAQKGDTQYF	TGTGCCTGGAGTGTCCTAGCGCAAAAAGGGGATACGCAGTATTTT
.	TRBV7-3	TRBJ2-3	.	CASSLIQGTDTQYF	TGTGCCAGCAGCTTAATTCAAGGAACAGATACGCAGTATTTT
TRBD1	TRBV7-2	TRBJ2-1	.	CASSSRQGGEQFF	TGTGCCAGCAGCTCCCGACAGGGCGGTGAGCAGTTCTTC
TRBD1	TRBV5-1	TRBJ2-3	.	CASSQRQGTDTQYF	TGCGCCAGCAGCCAAAGACAGGGGACAGATACGCAGTATTTT
.	TRBV9	TRBJ1-4	.	CASSVGGSSEKLFF	TGTGCCAGCAGCGTAGGGGGAAGTAGCGAAAAACTGTTTTTT
.	TRBV28	TRBJ2-6	.	CASSPDPNSGANVLTF	TGTGCCAGTTCCCCCGACCCCAACTCAGGGGCCAACGTCCTGACTTTC
.	TRBV5-1	TRBJ1-2	.	CASSLASGSGGYTF	TGCGCCAGCAGCTTGGCTTCAGGGTCAGGGGGCTACACCTTC
.	TRBV2	TRBJ2-5	.	CASSEAPGWGVVQYF	TGTGCCAGCAGTGAAGCGCCCGGGTGGGGGGTAGTCCAGTACTTC
.	TRBV5-4	TRBJ1-3	.	CASSRDKGNTIYF	TGTGCCAGCAGTCGGGACAAGGGAAACACCATATATTTT
.	TRBV6-5	TRBJ1-1	.	CASHGPRMNTEAFF	TGTGCCAGTCACGGACCTCGTATGAACACTGAAGCTTTCTTT
.	TRBV25-1	TRBJ2-7	.	CASSESGSSYEQYF	TGTGCCAGCAGTGAATCCGGCAGCTCCTACGAGCAGTACTTC
.	TRBV11-2	TRBJ2-1	.	CASSLEAFSYNEQFF	TGTGCCAGCAGTCTCGAAGCGTTTTCCTACAATGAGCAGTTCTTC
.	TRBV25-1	TRBJ1-5	once	CASREQGSNQPQHF	TGTGCCAGCAGAGAGCAGGGGAGCAATCAGCCCCAGCATTTT
.	TRBV5-4	TRBJ2-6	.	CASSLGGSGANVLTF	TGTGCCAGCAGCTTGGGAGGCTCTGGGGCCAACGTCCTGACTTTC
.	TRBV9	TRBJ2-3	.	CASSSGAASTDTQYF	TGTGCCAGCAGTTCAGGAGCGGCAAGCACAGATACGCAGTATTTT
.	TRBV28	TRBJ1-5	few	CASSLRGSNQPQHF	TGTGCCAGCAGCCTCCGGGGAAGCAATCAGCCCCAGCATTTT
.	TRBV19	TRBJ1-2	.	CASSIAGSYGYTF	TGTGCCAGTAGTATCGCGGGGTCCTATGGCTACACCTTC
.	TRBV28	TRBJ1-4	.	CASSPTRGVLHSNEKLFF	TGTGCCAGCAGTCCCACCCGGGGTGTTCTTCACTCTAATGAAAAACTGTTTTTT
TRBD2	TRBV5-1	TRBJ2-7	.	CASSGGTSGITYEQYF	TGCGCCAGCAGCGGTGGGACTAGCGGGATCACCTACGAGCAGTACTTC
TRBD1	TRBV9	TRBJ1-6	once	CASSALGQGDSPLHF	TGTGCCAGCAGCGCACTGGGACAGGGTGATTCACCCCTCCACTTT
.	TRBV11-2	TRBJ1-3	.	CASSLGHRAGNTIYF	TGTGCCAGCAGCTTAGGACACCGAGCTGGAAACACCATATATTTT
TRBD1	TRBV2	TRBJ1-5	.	CASTRDRGNQPQHF	TGTGCCAGTACCCGGGACAGGGGCAATCAGCCCCAGCATTTT
.	TRBV4-1	TRBJ1-5	.	CASSQDEGQPQHF	TGCGCCAGCAGCCAAGATGAGGGCCAGCCCCAGCATTTT